This T cell receptor (beta chain) was captured in a study of blood T cell repertoires in COVID-19. Study at large: Some COVID-19 samples were acute and others convalescent; all came from the United States, Italy and Spain. T cells, B-cell-depleted T cells, or PBMCs supplied cDNA or gDNA.

Those enrolled in Seattle joined during active infection and were followed longitudinally afterward. Original processing methods: The assay estimated nucleated cells by amplifying reference gene primers. TCRdb's copy holds only in-frame clones and misses some; the assay was immunoSEQ multiplex PCR. V and J calls and clone size follow that table, whereas D and trimming were derived from the DNA. In the table there are about 230,000 clones, around 86% of which are singletons. Germline values: CDR1 SGHDT, CDR2 YYEEEE. CDR3 length: 17 amino acids. V was trimmed by 6 bases and J by 0 bases, leaving 21 bases between them.

The sequenced material came from peripheral blood. This chain joins TRBV5-6 and TRBJ1-2; weak D call: TRBD1 (6 bases). This TCR was sampled from a man in his forties or fifties with COVID-19, enrolled during active disease. The CDR3 DNA sequence: TGTGCCAGCAATCGGGGGGCCGTGGGCAAAGCTAACTATGGCTACACCTTC. Translating it yields CASNRGAVGKANYGYTF.